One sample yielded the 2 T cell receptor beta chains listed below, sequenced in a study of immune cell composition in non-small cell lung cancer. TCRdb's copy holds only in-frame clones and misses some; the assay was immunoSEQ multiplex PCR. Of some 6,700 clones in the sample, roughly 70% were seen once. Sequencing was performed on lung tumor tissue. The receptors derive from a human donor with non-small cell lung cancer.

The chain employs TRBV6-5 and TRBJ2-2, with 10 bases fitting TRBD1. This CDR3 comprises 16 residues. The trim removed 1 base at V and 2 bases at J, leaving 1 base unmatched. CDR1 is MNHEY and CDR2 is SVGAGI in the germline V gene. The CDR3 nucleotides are TGTGCCAGCAGTTACTGGACAGGGGGTAACACCGGGGAGCTGTTTTTT. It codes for CASSYWTGGNTGELFF.

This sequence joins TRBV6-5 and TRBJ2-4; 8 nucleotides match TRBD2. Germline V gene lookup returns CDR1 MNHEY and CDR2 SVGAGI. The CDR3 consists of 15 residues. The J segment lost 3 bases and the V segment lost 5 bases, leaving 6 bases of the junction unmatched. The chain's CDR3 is CASSPPGRVKNIQYF. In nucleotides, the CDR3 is TGTGCCAGCAGTCCCCCCGGGAGGGTCAAAAACATTCAGTACTTC.